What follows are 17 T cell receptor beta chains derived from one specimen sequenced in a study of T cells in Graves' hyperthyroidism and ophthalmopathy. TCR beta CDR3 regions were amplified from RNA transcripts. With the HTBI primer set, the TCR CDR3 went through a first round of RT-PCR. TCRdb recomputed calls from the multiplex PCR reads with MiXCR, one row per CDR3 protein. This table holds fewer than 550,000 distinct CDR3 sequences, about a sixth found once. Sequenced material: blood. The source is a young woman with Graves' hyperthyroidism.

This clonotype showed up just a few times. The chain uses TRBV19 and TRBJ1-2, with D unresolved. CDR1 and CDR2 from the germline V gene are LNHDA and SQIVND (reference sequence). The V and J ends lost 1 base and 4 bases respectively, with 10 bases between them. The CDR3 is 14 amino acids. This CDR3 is CASSIVPGTYGYTF. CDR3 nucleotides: TGTGCCAGTAGTATAGTCCCCGGAACCTATGGCTACACCTTC.

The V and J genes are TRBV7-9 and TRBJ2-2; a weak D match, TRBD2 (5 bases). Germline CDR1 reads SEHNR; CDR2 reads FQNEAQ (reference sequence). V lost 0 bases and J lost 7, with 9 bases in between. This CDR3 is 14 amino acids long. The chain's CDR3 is CASSLARRDGELFF. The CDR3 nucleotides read TGTGCCAGCAGCTTAGCCCGTCGGGACGGGGAGCTGTTTTTT.

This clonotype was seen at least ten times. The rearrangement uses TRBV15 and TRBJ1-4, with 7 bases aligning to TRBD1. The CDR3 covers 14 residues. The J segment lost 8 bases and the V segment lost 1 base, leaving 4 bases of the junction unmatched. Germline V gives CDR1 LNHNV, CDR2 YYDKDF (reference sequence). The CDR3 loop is CATSRAGGEEKLFF. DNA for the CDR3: TGTGCCACCAGCAGAGCAGGGGGAGAAGAAAAACTGTTTTTT.

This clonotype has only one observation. CDR3 nucleotides: TGTGCCAGCAGTGTGGGGACTAGCGGGAGAGGCACAGATACGCAGTATTTT. It codes for CASSVGTSGRGTDTQYF. V is TRBV2 and J is TRBJ2-3, with 14 positions matching TRBD2. The germline gives CDR1 SNHLY, CDR2 FYNNEI. Trimming cost V 4 bases and J 1 base; bases outside gene matches: 4. The CDR3 is 17 amino acids.

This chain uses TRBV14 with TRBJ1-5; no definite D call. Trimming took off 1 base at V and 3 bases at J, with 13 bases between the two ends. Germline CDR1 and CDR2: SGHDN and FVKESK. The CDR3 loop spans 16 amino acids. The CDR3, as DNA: TGTGCCAGCAGCCAAGTAAGTTCGAGCGTCAATCAGCCCCAGCATTTT. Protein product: CASSQVSSSVNQPQHF.

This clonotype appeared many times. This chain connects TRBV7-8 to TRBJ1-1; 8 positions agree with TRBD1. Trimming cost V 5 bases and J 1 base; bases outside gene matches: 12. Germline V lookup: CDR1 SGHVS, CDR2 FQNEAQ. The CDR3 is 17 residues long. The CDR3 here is CASSPRDRRIGNTEAFF. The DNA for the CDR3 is TGTGCCAGCAGCCCTAGGGACAGGCGGATAGGGAACACTGAAGCTTTCTTT. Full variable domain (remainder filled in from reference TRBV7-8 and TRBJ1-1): GAGVSQSPRYKVAKRGQDVALRCDPISGHVSLFWYQQALGQGPEFLTYFQNEAQLDKSGLPSDRFFAERPEGSVSTLKIQRTQQEDSAVYLCASSPRDRRIGNTEAFFGQGTRLTVV.

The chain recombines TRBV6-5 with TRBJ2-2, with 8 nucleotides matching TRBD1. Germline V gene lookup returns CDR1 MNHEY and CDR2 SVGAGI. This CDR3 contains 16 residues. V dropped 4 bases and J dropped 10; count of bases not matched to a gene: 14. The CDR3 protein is CASSLSWTGSREELFF. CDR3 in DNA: TGTGCCAGCAGTTTATCATGGACAGGGTCTCGAGAGGAGCTGTTTTTT.

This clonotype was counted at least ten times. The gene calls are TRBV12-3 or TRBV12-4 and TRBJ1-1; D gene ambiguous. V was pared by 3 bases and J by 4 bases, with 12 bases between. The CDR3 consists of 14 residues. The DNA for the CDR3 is TGTGCCAGCAGTTTCGGCACCGAGGGCACTGAAGCTTTCTTT. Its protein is CASSFGTEGTEAFF.

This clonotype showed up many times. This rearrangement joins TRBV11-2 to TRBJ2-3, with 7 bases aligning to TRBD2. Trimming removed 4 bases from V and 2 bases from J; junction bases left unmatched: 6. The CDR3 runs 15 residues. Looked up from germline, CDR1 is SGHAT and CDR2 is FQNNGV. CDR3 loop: CASSYLAGLTDTQYF. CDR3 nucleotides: TGTGCCAGCAGCTACTTAGCGGGTCTCACAGATACGCAGTATTTT. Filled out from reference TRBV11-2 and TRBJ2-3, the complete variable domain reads EAGVAQSPRYKIIEKRQSVAFWCNPISGHATLYWYQQILGQGPKLLIQFQNNGVVDDSQLPKDRFSAERLKGVDSTLKIQPAKLEDSAVYLCASSYLAGLTDTQYFGPGTRLTVL.

The CDR3 sequence: CSVHQRLNTEAFF. The CDR3 nucleotides read TGCAGCGTTCATCAGAGGTTGAACACTGAAGCTTTCTTT. The rearrangement links TRBV29-1 to TRBJ1-1; D gene uncertain. Trimming took 5 bases from V and 0 from J, leaving 10 bases between them. Germline CDR1 and CDR2: SQVTM and ANQGSEA. CDR3 length: 13 amino acids.

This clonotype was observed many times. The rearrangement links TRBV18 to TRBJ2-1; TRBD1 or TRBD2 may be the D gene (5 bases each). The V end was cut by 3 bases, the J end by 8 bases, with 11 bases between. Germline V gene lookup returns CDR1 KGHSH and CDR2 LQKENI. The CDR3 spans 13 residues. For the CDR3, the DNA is TGTGCCAGCTCACCCGGGGCATCCTATGAGCAGTTCTTC. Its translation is CASSPGASYEQFF.

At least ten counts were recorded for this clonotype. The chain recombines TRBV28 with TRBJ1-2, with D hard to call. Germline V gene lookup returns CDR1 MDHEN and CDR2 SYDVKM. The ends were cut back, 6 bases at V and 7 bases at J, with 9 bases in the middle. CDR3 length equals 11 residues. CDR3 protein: CASSYTFGYTF. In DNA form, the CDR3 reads TGTGCCAGCAGCTACACGTTTGGCTACACCTTC.

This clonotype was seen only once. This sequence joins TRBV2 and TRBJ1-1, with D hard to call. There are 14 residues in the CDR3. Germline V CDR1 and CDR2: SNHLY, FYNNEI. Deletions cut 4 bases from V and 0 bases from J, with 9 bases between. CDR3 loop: CASSAGRLNTEAFF. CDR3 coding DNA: TGTGCCAGCAGTGCAGGCAGACTGAACACTGAAGCTTTCTTT. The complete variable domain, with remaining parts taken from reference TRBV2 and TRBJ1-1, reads EPEVTQTPSHQVTQMGQEVILRCVPISNHLYFYWYRQILGQKVEFLVSFYNNEISEKSEIFDDQFSVERPDGSNFTLKIRSTKLEDSAMYFCASSAGRLNTEAFFGQGTRLTVV.

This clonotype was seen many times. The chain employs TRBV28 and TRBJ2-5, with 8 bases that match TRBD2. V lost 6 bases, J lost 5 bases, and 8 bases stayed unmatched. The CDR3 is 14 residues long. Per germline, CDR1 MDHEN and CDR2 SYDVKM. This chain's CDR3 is CASREAGEGETQYF. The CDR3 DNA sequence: TGTGCCAGCAGAGAAGCGGGGGAGGGGGAGACCCAGTACTTC.

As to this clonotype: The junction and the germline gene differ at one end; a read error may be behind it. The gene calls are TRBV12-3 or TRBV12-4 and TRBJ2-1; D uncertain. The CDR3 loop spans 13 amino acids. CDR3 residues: CASSPSSHNEQFF. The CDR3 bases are TGTGCCAGCAGCCCCAGCTCCCACAATGAGCAGTTCTTC.

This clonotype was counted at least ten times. DNA of the CDR3: TGTGCCAGCAGTGAGGACTGGAACACCGGGGAGCTGTTTTTT. As protein: CASSEDWNTGELFF. V gene TRBV2 combines with J gene TRBJ2-2; the D gene is possibly TRBD2 (5 bases). The germline V gene encodes CDR1 SNHLY and CDR2 FYNNEI. This CDR3 spans 14 amino acids. Trimming removed 3 bases from V and 1 base from J, with 6 bases in between.

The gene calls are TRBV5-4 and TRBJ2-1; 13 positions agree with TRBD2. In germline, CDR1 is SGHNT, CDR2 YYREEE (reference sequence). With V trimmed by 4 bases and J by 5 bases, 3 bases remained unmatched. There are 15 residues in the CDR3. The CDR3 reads CASSQGLAGNNEQFF. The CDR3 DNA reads TGTGCCAGCAGCCAGGGACTAGCGGGGAACAATGAGCAGTTCTTC.